Reported below is one TCR beta chain. Its specificity is unknown. The source of the sample is a study of T cell responses to AZD1222 COVID-19 vaccine. Turning to the study itself: Second doses at about 4 or about 12 weeks were pooled.

Study results and limitations: Nearly half of the spike-specific TCRs reportedly recognize variant regions that carry no mutations.

TCRdb's table, derived via immunoSEQ multiplex PCR, lists solely in-frame clones and lacks some. The sample yields some 190,000 clones, almost 95% seen once. Germline values: CDR1 MNHEY, CDR2 SVGAGI. The CDR3 covers 13 residues. The V gene lost 2 bases and the J gene lost 7 bases, with 9 bases spanning the gap. Material: peripheral blood, obtained on day 0 of AZD1222 vaccination. This TCR was sampled from an adult in good health. The chain uses TRBV6-5 and TRBJ1-5; a possible D gene is TRBD1 (5 bases). CDR3 DNA sequence: TGTGCCAGCAGTTACCAGGGCGGGCAGCCCCAGCATTTT. Its translation: CASSYQGGQPQHF.